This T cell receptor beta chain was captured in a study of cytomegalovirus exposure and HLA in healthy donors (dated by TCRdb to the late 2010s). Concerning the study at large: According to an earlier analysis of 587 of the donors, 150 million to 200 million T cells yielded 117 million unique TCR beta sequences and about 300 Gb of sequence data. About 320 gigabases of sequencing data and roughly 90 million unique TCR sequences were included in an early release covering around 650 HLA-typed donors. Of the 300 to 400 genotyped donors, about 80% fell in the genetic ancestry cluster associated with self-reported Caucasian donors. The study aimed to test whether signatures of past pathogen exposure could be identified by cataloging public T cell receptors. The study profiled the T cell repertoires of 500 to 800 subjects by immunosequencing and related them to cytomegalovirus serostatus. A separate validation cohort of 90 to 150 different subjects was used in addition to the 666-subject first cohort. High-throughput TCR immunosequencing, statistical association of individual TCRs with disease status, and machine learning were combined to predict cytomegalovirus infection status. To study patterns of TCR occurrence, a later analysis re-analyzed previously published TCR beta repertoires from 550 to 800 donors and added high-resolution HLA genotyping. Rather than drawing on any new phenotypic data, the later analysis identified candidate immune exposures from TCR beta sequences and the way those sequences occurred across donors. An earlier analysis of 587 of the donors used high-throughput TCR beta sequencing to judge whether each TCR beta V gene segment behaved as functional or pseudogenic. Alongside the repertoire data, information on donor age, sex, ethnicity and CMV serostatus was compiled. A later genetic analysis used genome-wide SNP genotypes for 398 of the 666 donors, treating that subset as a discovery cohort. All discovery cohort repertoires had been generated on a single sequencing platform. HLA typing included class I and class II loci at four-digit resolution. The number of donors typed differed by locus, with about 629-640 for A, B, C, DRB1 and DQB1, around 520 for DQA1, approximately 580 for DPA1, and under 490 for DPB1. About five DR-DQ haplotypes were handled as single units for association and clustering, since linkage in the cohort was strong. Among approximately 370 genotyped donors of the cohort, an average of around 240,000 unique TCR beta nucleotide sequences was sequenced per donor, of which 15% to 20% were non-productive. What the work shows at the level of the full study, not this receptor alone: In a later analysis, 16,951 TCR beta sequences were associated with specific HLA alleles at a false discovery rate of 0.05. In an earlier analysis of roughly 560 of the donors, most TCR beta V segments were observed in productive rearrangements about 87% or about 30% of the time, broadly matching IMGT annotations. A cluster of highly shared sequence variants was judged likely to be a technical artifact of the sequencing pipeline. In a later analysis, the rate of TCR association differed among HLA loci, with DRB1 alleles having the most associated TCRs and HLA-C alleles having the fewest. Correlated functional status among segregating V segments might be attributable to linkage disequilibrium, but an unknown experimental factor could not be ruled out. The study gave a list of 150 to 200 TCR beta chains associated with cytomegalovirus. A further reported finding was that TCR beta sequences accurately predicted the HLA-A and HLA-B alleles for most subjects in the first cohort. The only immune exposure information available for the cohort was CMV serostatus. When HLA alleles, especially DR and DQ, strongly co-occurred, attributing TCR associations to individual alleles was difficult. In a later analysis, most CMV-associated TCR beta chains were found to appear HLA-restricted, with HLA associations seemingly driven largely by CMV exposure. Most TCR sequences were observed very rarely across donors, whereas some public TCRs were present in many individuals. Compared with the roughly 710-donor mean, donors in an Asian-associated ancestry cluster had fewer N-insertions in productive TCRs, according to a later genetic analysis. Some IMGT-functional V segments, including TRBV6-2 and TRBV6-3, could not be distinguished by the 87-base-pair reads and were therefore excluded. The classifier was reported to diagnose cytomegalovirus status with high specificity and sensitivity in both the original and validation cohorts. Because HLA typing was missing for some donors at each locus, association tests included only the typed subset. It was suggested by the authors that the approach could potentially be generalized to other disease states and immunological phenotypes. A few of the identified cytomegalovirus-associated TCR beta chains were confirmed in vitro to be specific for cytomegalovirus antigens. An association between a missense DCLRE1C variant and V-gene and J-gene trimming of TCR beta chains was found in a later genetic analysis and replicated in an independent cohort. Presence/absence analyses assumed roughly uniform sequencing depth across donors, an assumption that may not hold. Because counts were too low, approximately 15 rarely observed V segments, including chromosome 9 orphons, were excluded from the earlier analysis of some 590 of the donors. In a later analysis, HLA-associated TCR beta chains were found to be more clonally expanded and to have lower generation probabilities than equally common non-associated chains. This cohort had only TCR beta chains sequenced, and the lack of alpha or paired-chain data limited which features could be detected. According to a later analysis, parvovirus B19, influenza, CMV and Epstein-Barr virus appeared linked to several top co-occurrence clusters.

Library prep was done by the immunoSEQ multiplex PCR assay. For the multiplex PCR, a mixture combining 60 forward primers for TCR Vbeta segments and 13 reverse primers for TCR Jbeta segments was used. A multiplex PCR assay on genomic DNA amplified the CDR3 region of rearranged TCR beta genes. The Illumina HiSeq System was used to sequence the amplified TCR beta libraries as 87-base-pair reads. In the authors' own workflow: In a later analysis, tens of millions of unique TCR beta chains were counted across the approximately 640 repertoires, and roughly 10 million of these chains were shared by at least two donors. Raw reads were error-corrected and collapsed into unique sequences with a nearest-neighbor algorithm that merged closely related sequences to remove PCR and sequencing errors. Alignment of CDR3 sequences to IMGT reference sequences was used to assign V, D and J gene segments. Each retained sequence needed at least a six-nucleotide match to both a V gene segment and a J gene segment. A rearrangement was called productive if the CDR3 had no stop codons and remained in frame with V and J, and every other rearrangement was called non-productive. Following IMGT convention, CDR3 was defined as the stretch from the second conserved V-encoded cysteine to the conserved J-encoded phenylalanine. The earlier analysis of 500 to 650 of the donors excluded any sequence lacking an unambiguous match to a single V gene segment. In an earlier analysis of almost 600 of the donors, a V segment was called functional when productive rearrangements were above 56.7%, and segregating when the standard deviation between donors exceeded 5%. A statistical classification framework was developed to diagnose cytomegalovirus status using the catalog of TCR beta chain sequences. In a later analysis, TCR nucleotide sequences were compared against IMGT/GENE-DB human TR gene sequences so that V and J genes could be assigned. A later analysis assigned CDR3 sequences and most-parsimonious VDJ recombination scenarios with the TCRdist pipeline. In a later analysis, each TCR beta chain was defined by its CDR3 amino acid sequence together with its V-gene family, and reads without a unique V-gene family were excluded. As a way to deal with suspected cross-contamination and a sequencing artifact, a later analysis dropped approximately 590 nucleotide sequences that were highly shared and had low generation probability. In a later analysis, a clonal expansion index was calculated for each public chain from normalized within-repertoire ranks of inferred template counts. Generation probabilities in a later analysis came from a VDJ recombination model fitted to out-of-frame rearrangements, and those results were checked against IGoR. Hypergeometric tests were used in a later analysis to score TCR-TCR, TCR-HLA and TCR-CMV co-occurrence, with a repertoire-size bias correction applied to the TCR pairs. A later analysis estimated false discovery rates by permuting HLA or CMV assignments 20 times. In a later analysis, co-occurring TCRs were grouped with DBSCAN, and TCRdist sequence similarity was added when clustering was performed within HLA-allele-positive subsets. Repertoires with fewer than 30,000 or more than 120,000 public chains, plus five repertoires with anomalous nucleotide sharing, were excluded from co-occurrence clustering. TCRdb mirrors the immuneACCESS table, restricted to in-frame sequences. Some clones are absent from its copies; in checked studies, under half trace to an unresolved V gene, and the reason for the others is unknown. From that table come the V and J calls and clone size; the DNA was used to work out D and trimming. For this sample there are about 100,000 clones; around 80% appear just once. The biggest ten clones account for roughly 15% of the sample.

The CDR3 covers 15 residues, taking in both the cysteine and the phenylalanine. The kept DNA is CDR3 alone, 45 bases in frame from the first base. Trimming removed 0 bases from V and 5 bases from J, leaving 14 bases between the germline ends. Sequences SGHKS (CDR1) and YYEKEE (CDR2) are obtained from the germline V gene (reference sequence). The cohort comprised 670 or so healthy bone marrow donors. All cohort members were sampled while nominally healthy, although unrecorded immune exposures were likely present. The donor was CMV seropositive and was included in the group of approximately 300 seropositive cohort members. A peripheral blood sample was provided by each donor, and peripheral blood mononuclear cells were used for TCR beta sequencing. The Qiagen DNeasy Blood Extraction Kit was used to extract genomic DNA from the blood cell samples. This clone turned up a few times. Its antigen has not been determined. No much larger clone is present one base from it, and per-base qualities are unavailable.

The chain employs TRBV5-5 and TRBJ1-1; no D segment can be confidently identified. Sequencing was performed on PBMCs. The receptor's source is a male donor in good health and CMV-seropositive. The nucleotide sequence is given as TGTGCCAGCAGCTTGGCCTATAACTTTCCAACTGAAGCTTTCTTT. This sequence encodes CASSLAYNFPTEAFF.